The 3 T cell receptor beta chains in this list originate from one sample, sequenced in a study of T cells in women clearing cervical HPV infection. The data were produced by immunoSEQ multiplex PCR, yet TCRdb's version contains in-frame clones alone and is incomplete. The table lists about 48,000 clones, with 1.5% to 2% in the top ten. The sequenced sample consisted of blood buffy coat. The receptors here all came from a woman aged 18 to 75 with a cervical HPV16 infection that either progressed to CIN3+ or cleared (not recorded which).

Concerning this clone: The read ends 3 residues shy of where the CDR3 ends; the end is completed using the germline J gene. The chain uses TRBV19 and TRBJ2-2; D uncertain. The CDR3 has 15 amino acids. Trimming took 5 bases from V and 6 from J, leaving 16 bases between them. Germline CDR1 and CDR2: LNHDA and SQIVND (reference sequence). CDR3 region: CASSSQERLAGELFF. CDR3 DNA, as far as it was read: TGTGCCAGTAGTTCGCAGGAAAGGCTCGCCGGGGAG.

Comments on this clone: The read ends 3 residues before the CDR3 terminus; that terminus is restored from the germline J gene. The rearrangement links TRBV10-3 to TRBJ2-5; 9 bases align to TRBD1. Germline values: CDR1 ENHRY, CDR2 SYGVKD. The CDR3 is made up of 15 amino acids. The junction had 6 bases not matched to a gene; V was cut back by 6 bases and J by 1 base. CDR3 protein: CAISQSQGAQETQYF. The CDR3 DNA, read in part, is TGTGCCATCAGCCAGTCACAGGGGGCCCAAGAGACC.

Remarks on this clone: Read data end 3 residues before the CDR3 end; the end is taken from the germline J gene. This chain links TRBV7-9 with TRBJ1-1; D gene unclear. The CDR3 has 13 amino acids. Germline V lookup: CDR1 SEHNR, CDR2 FQNEAQ (reference sequence). The germline V and J ends were trimmed by 1 base and 3 bases, with 6 bases remaining between them. The CDR3 here is CASSLVQYTEAFF. Partial CDR3 DNA: TGTGCCAGCAGCTTAGTTCAGTACACTGAA. The full variable domain, in which reference TRBV7-9 and TRBJ1-1 provide the parts outside the CDR3, is DTGVSQNPRHKITKRGQNVTFRCDPISEHNRLYWYRQTLGQGPEFLTYFQNEAQLEKSRLLSDRFSAERPKGSFSTLEIQRTEQGDSAMYLCASSLVQYTEAFFGQGTRLTVV.